Listed below are T cell receptor beta chains from one sample, sequenced in a study of regulatory T cells in long-lasting Graves disease. TCRdb passed the multiplex PCR reads through MiXCR, listing each CDR3 protein once. The sample yields almost 350,000 distinct CDR3 sequences, about 19% seen once. This specimen was peripheral blood mononuclear cells (PBMCs), taken when the disease was refractory, from a patient treated with antithyroid drugs. Receptors originate from a female donor with Graves disease. The CDR3 runs from the conserved cysteine through the conserved F or W. The D gene is left open where the match is weak. Clone size is not always given. Where it is, it says once, few, many or a class for expanded clones.

.,TRBJ1-3,TRBV5-1,few,TGCGCCAGCAGCTTGGGGGGGACTGGAAACACCATATATTTT,CASSLGGTGNTIYF
TRBD1,TRBJ1-2,TRBV19,.,TGTGCCAGTAGTATACAGGGGGCGCCCGGCTATGGCTACACCTTC,CASSIQGAPGYGYTF
TRBD1,TRBJ1-6,TRBV20-1,few,TGCAGTGCTAGAGGTGGACAGGGGAGAACACCCCTCCACTTT,CSARGGQGRTPLHF
.,TRBJ1-2,TRBV28,many,TGTGCCTCCGGCCGCCTTTGGTATGGCTACACCTTC,CASGRLWYGYTF
.,TRBJ1-4,TRBV4-2,few,TGTGCCAGCAGCCAAGGGACAGCGGAAACTAATGAAAAACTGTTTTTT,CASSQGTAETNEKLFF
.,TRBJ1-2,TRBV15,many,TGTGCCACCAGCCCGATTTTGGCGGCAGAGAACGGCTACACCTTC,CATSPILAAENGYTF
TRBD1,TRBJ2-1,TRBV20-1,many,TGCAGTGCTGAGGGTCAATCCGGGACAGGGGCATACAATGAGCAGTTCTTC,CSAEGQSGTGAYNEQFF
TRBD1,TRBJ2-7,TRBV7-8,many,TGTGCCAGCAGCCCACAAGGACAGGGGCTCTCCTACGAGCAGTACTTC,CASSPQGQGLSYEQYF
TRBD1,TRBJ1-2,TRBV27,few,TGTGCCAGCAGTTTTACAGGGGCTGGCTATGGCTACACCTTC,CASSFTGAGYGYTF
TRBD1,TRBJ2-5,TRBV6-1,many,TGTGCCAGCAGTGGGTGGACAGGGCTGGAGACCCAGTACTTC,CASSGWTGLETQYF
.,TRBJ1-2,TRBV29-1,many,TGCAGCGTTGAGGAGGAGTACTATGGCTACACCTTC,CSVEEEYYGYTF
.,TRBJ1-5,TRBV28,many,TGTGCCAGCGTGACAGCTAATCAGCCCCAGCATTTT,CASVTANQPQHF
.,TRBJ2-6,TRBV7-3,.,TGTGCCAGCAGCAGAGATAGCCCTGGGGCCAACGTCCTGACTTTC,CASSRDSPGANVLTF
.,TRBJ1-6,TRBV28,many,TGTGCCAGCAGTTTACTAAAACAGGGCCCCTATAATTCACCCCTCCACTTT,CASSLLKQGPYNSPLHF
.,TRBJ2-3,TRBV5-1,.,TGCGCCAGCAGCCCTAGCCTCAGCACAGATACGCAGTATTTT,CASSPSLSTDTQYF
.,TRBJ2-1,TRBV5-8,few,TGTGCCAGCATCCGCCGTGGGACAATGGGCAATGAGCAGTTCTTC,CASIRRGTMGNEQFF
.,TRBJ2-6,TRBV7-2,many,TGTGCCAGCAGCTTCTACCGGGGGGGGGCCAACGTCCTGACTTTC,CASSFYRGGANVLTF
.,TRBJ2-7,TRBV27,many,TGTGCCAGCAGTCCAAAACTGAACTACGAGCAGTACTTC,CASSPKLNYEQYF
TRBD1,TRBJ2-7,TRBV18,few,TGTGCCAGCTCACGCGGAGTACAGGGGTACGAGCAGTACTTC,CASSRGVQGYEQYF
.,TRBJ1-1,TRBV27,.,TGTGCCAGCAGTTCCCTGGGACACACTGAAGCTTTCTTT,CASSSLGHTEAFF
.,TRBJ2-5,TRBV12-5,.,TGTGCTAGTGGTTTGCCCACTGGGACCCAGTACTTC,CASGLPTGTQYF
TRBD1,TRBJ2-7,TRBV11-2,.,TGTGCCAGCAGCCGGGGACAGGGGGCTTTCTACGAGCAGTACTTC,CASSRGQGAFYEQYF
.,TRBJ2-2,TRBV7-8,.,TGTGCCAGCAGCTTATCCAGGGCCGGGCGCGGCGGGGAGCTGTTTTTT,CASSLSRAGRGGELFF
.,TRBJ2-5,TRBV11-2,many,TGTGCCAGCAGCCCACCCCAGGGCCGTAGGGAGACCCAGTACTTC,CASSPPQGRRETQYF
.,TRBJ1-5,TRBV4-1,.,TGCGCCAGCAGCTACGGGGGAAAAGGCGTCAATCAGCCCCAGCATTTT,CASSYGGKGVNQPQHF
.,TRBJ1-6,TRBV5-1,few,TGCGCCAGCAGCTTGGCCCAAAATAATTCACCCCTCCACTTT,CASSLAQNNSPLHF
.,TRBJ2-7,TRBV7-7,.,TGTGCTAGCAGCTTACAGTACGCCTACGAGCAGTACTTC,CASSLQYAYEQYF
.,TRBJ1-1,TRBV11-2,many,TGTGCCAGCAGCCTCTACGGAGGGGAAGCTTTCTTT,CASSLYGGEAFF
.,TRBJ1-1,TRBV6-1,many,TGTGCCAGCAGCAACACCGGATCCACTGAAGCTTTCTTT,CASSNTGSTEAFF
TRBD2,TRBJ2-4,TRBV10-2,.,TGCGCCAGCAGTTCCCTATGGTCCAGCGGGGTTCCCAAAAACATTCAGTACTTC,CASSSLWSSGVPKNIQYF
.,TRBJ2-7,TRBV20-1,.,TGCAGTGCTAGGCGGGGCAGCGCATCCTACGAGCAGTACTTC,CSARRGSASYEQYF
.,TRBJ1-1,TRBV9,once,TGTGCCAGCAGCGTAGGAGGGCTTCAGGGAGCTTTCTTT,CASSVGGLQGAFF
TRBD1,TRBJ1-5,TRBV19,.,TGTGCCAGTAGTATTCCGGACAGGGTCAATCAGCCCCAGCATTTT,CASSIPDRVNQPQHF